This TCR beta chain was recorded in a study of breast tumors, draining lymph nodes, adjacent tissues. Study results and limitations: Tumor and nontumor repertoires were significantly more similar in luminal-like than in basal-like breast cancer.

The lymph nodes were axillary draining lymph nodes from breast cancer patients. Germline values: CDR1 SGHTA, CDR2 FQGNSA. V was clipped by 1 base and J by 5 bases, with 9 bases between them. This CDR3 spans 14 amino acids. Regarding this clonotype: Its cognate antigen is unknown.

In TCRdb, the multiplex PCR reads were re-called with MiXCR into one record per CDR3 protein. The sample comprises about 230,000 distinct CDR3 sequences, about a third of which are singletons, and 1.2% to 1.5% rests with the top ten. This TCR came from a female donor with breast cancer. Some clones in this sample may be carry-over from other donors' samples. Sample: axillary lymph node tissue. J is TRBJ1-5 and V is TRBV7-2, with unresolved D. CDR3 region: CASSLDQAHQPQHF. Written as DNA, the CDR3 is TGTGCCAGCAGCTTAGATCAGGCCCATCAGCCCCAGCATTTT.